This is a list of T cell receptor beta chains from one sample in a study of radiotherapy plus CTLA-4 blockade in lung cancer. Produced via immunoSEQ multiplex PCR; TCRdb's table is partial and in-frame only. The sample carries around 80,000 clones, about 80% recorded once. The sample was peripheral blood, taken from a patient treated with radiotherapy plus ipilimumab. The receptors were gathered from a human donor with non-small cell lung cancer who had stable disease on radiotherapy plus ipilimumab. The CDR3 runs from the conserved cysteine through the conserved F or W. A D gene is named only where the DNA matches it firmly. Only part of the rows carry a size: once, few, many, or a class if the clone is expanded.

once	TRBV7-2	TRBJ2-3	TRBD1	CASSLTGGKTDTQYF	TGTGCCAGCAGCTTGACAGGGGGAAAGACAGATACGCAGTATTTT
few	TRBV19	TRBJ1-6	.	CASSIGRWDSPLHF	TGTGCCAGTAGTATAGGACGGTGGGATTCACCCCTCCACTTT
.	TRBV19	TRBJ1-5	.	CASSIAGAPSGPQHF	TGTGCCAGTAGTATAGCGGGGGCCCCGAGTGGGCCCCAGCATTTT
.	TRBV19	TRBJ1-2	.	CASISLQGSSGYTF	TGTGCCAGTATTTCCCTGCAGGGGTCGTCAGGCTACACCTTC
few	TRBV19	TRBJ1-1	.	CASSWGTQLGNTEAFF	TGTGCCAGTAGTTGGGGAACTCAACTTGGGAACACTGAAGCTTTCTTT
once	TRBV6-1	TRBJ1-5	.	CASSEERGLGQPQHF	TGTGCCAGCAGTGAAGAGAGGGGGTTAGGGCAGCCCCAGCATTTT
.	TRBV5-1	TRBJ1-4	.	CASSLWGLGEKLFF	TGCGCCAGCAGCTTGTGGGGATTAGGAGAAAAACTGTTTTTT
.	TRBV7-2	TRBJ1-6	TRBD1	CASSPGQGNSPLHF	TGTGCCAGCAGCCCGGGACAGGGCAATTCACCCCTCCACTTT
.	TRBV9	TRBJ1-2	TRBD1	CASSSGQGAFNYGYTF	TGTGCCAGCAGCTCTGGACAGGGGGCATTTAACTATGGCTACACCTTC
.	TRBV11-3	TRBJ2-5	.	CASSPRTGETQYF	TGTGCCAGCAGCCCCCGGACGGGAGAGACCCAGTACTTC
.	TRBV30	TRBJ1-5	.	CAWRLSGGDNQPQHF	TGTGCCTGGCGCCTGAGCGGCGGAGACAATCAGCCCCAGCATTTT
once	TRBV19	TRBJ1-1	TRBD1	CASSNGQGRDTEAFF	TGTGCCAGTAGTAATGGACAGGGGAGAGACACTGAAGCTTTCTTT
.	TRBV2	TRBJ2-3	TRBD2	CASGPGLGTDTQYF	TGTGCCAGCGGTCCTGGACTAGGGACAGATACGCAGTATTTT
.	TRBV5-1	TRBJ2-1	.	CASSSQRVTYNEQFF	TGCGCCAGCAGCTCTCAGCGGGTTACCTACAATGAGCAGTTCTTC
.	TRBV9	TRBJ2-5	TRBD1	CASSPRDRVDETQYF	TGTGCCAGCAGCCCCAGGGACAGGGTCGACGAGACCCAGTACTTC
.	TRBV19	TRBJ2-4	.	CASSMGGRDIQYF	TGTGCCAGTAGTATGGGGGGTCGTGACATTCAGTACTTC
.	TRBV30	TRBJ2-2	.	CAWSVLVPGELFF	TGTGCCTGGAGTGTACTGGTTCCCGGGGAGCTGTTTTTT